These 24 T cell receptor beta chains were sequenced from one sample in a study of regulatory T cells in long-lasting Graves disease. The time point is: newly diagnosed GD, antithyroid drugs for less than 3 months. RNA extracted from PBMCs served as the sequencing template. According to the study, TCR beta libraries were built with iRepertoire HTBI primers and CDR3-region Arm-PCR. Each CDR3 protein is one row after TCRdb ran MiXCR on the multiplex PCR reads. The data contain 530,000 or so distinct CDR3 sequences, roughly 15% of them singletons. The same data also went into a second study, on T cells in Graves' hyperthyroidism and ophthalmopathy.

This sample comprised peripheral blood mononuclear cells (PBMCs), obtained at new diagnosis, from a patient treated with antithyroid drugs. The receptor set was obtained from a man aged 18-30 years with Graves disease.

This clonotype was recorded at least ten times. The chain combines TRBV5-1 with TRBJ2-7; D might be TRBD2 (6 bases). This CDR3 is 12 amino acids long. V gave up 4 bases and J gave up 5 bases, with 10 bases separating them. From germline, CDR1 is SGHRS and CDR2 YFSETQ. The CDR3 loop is CASSKEGNEQYF. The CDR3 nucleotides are TGCGCCAGCAGCAAGGAGGGGAACGAGCAGTACTTC.

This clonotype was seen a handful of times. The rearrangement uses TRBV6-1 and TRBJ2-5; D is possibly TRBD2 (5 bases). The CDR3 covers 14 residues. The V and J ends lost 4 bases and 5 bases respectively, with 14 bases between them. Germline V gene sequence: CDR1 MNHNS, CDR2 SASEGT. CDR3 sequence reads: CASSGRPSWETQYF. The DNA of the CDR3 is TGTGCCAGCAGTGGACGGCCTAGCTGGGAGACCCAGTACTTC.

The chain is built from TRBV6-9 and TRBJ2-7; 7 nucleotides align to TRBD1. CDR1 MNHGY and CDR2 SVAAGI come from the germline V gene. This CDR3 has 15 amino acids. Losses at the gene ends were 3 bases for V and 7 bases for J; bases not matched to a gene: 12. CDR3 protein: CASSYSKGAYGEQYF. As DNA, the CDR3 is TGTGCCAGCAGTTACTCTAAGGGGGCATATGGAGAGCAGTACTTC.

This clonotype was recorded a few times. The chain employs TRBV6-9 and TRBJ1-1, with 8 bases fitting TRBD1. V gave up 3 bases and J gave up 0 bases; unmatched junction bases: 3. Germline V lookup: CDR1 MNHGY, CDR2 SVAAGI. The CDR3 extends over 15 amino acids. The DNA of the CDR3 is TGTGCCAGCAGTTACGGACAGGGTGTGAACACTGAAGCTTTCTTT. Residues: CASSYGQGVNTEAFF.

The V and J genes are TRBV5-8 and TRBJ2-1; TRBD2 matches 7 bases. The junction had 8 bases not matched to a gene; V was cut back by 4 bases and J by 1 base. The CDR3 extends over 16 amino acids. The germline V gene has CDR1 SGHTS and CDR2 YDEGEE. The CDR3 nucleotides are TGTGCCAGCAGCCCCTGGACTAGAAGATCCTACAATGAGCAGTTCTTC. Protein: CASSPWTRRSYNEQFF.

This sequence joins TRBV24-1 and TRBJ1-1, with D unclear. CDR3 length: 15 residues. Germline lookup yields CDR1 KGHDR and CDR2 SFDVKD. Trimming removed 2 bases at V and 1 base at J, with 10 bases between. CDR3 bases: TGTGCCACCAGTGATTCCGGCCGCGCGAACACTGAAGCTTTCTTT. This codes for CATSDSGRANTEAFF.

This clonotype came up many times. The DNA for the CDR3 is TGTGCCAGCAGCATCCTCCAGCGGGGTGGGGATACGCAGTATTTT. Translation gives CASSILQRGGDTQYF. The gene calls are TRBV11-2 and TRBJ2-3; TRBD2 matches 7 bases. Germline lookup yields CDR1 SGHAT and CDR2 FQNNGV. This CDR3 is built from 15 residues. The J segment lost 6 bases and the V segment lost 5 bases, leaving 11 bases of the junction unmatched.

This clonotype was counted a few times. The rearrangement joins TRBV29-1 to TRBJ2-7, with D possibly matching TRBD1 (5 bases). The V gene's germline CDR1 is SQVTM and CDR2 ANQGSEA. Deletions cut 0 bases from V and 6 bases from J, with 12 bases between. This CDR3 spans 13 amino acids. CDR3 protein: CSVEDPGFSEQYF. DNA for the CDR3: TGCAGCGTTGAAGATCCAGGGTTTTCCGAGCAGTACTTC.

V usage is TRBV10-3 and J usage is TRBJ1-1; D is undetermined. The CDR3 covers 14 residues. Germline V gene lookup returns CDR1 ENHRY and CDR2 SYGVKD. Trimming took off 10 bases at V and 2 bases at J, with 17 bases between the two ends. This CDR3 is CATHGGGLNTEAFF. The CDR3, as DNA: TGTGCCACGCATGGAGGAGGACTTAACACTGAAGCTTTCTTT.

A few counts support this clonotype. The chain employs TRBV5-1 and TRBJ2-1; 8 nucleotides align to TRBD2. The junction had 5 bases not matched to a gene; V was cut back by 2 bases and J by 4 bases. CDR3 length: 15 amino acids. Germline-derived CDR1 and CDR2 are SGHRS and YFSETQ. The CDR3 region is CASSLAGERYNEQFF. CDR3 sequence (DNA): TGCGCCAGCAGCTTAGCGGGAGAACGGTACAATGAGCAGTTCTTC.

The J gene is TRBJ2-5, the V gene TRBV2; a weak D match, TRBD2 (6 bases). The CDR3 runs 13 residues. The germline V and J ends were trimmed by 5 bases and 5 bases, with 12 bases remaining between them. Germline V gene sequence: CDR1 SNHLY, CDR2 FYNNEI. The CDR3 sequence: CASSYGTGETQYF. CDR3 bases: TGTGCCAGCAGTTACGGGACTGGGGAGACCCAGTACTTC. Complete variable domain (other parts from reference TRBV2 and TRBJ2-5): EPEVTQTPSHQVTQMGQEVILRCVPISNHLYFYWYRQILGQKVEFLVSFYNNEISEKSEIFDDQFSVERPDGSNFTLKIRSTKLEDSAMYFCASSYGTGETQYFGPGTRLLVL.

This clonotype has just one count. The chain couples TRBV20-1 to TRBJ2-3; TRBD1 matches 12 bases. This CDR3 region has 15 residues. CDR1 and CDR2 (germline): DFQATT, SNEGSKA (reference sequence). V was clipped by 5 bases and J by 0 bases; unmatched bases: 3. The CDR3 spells CSAWDRGRSTDTQYF. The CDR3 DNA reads TGCAGTGCTTGGGACAGGGGGCGAAGCACAGATACGCAGTATTTT.

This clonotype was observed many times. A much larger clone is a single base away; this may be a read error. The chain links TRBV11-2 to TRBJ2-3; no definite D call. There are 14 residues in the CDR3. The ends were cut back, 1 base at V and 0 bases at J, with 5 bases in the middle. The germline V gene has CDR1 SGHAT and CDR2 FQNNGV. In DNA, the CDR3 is TGTGCCAGCAGCTTAGGAAGCAGCACAGATACGCAGTATTTT. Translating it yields CASSLGSSTDTQYF. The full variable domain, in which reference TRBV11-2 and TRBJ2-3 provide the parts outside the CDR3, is EAGVAQSPRYKIIEKRQSVAFWCNPISGHATLYWYQQILGQGPKLLIQFQNNGVVDDSQLPKDRFSAERLKGVDSTLKIQPAKLEDSAVYLCASSLGSSTDTQYFGPGTRLTVL.

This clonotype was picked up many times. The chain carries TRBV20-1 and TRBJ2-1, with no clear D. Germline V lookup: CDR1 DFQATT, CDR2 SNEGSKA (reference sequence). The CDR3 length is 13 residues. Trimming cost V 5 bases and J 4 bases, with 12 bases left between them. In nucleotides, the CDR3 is TGCAGTGCTGACCGGGTCCAATACAATGAGCAGTTCTTC. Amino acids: CSADRVQYNEQFF.

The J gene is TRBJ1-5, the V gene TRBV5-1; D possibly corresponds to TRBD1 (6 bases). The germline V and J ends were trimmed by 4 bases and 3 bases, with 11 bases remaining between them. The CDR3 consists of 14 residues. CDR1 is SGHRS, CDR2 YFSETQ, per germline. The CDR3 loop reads CASSPDRNNQPQHF. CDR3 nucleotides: TGCGCCAGCAGCCCCGACAGGAACAATCAGCCCCAGCATTTT.

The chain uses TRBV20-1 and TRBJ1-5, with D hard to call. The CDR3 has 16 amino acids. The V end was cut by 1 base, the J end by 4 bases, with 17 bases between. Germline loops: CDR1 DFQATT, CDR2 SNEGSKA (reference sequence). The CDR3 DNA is TGCAGTGCTAGAGGTGTCGACAACCTGAGTAATCAGCCCCAGCATTTT. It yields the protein CSARGVDNLSNQPQHF.

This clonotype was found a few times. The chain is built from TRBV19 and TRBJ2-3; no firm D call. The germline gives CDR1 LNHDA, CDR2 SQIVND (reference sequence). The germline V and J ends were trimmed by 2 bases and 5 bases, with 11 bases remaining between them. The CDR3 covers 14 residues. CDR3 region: CASSILEEGDTQYF. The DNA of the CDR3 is TGTGCCAGTAGTATACTCGAGGAAGGAGATACGCAGTATTTT.

The CDR3 region has the DNA TGCAGCGTTGACGGGCCGGGACTAGCGGGAGGGTACGAGCAGTACTTC. This encodes CSVDGPGLAGGYEQYF. The chain recombines TRBV29-1 with TRBJ2-7; 16 bases fit TRBD2. The J segment lost 4 bases and the V segment lost 3 bases, leaving 6 bases of the junction unmatched. The CDR3 consists of 16 residues. Germline V lookup: CDR1 SQVTM, CDR2 ANQGSEA.

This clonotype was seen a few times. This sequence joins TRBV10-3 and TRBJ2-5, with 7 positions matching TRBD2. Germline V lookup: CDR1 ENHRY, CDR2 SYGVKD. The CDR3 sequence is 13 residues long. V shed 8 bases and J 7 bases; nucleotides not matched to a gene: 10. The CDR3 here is CAIHSGPEGTQYF. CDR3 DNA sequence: TGTGCCATCCATAGCGGGCCGGAGGGGACCCAGTACTTC.

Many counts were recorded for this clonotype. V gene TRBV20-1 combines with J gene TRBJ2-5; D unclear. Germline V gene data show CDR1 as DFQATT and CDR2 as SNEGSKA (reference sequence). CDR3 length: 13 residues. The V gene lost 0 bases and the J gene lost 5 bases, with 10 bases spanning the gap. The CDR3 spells CSARDPPPETQYF. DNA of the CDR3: TGCAGTGCTAGAGATCCCCCCCCCGAGACCCAGTACTTC.

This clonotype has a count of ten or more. As DNA, the CDR3 is TGTGCCAGCAGTTGGGACCGTACAGAAGAGACCCAGTACTTC. As protein: CASSWDRTEETQYF. This chain links TRBV12-3 or TRBV12-4 with TRBJ2-5, with D tentatively TRBD1 or TRBD2 (5 bases each). The CDR3 totals 14 residues. V lost 4 bases and J 3 bases, leaving 12 bases between the germline ends.

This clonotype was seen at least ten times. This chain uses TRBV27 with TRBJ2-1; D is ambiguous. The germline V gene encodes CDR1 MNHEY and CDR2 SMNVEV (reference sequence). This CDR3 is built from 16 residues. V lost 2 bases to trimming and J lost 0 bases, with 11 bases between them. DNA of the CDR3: TGTGCCAGCAGTTTAGTCCCCCCGAGCTCCTACAATGAGCAGTTCTTC. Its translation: CASSLVPPSSYNEQFF.

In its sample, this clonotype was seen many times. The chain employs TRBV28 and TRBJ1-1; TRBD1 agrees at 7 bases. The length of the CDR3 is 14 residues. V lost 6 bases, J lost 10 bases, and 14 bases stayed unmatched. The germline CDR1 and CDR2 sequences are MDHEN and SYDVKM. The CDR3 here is CASSVGGPNGGAFF. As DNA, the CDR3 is TGTGCCAGCAGCGTAGGGGGCCCCAACGGAGGAGCTTTCTTT.

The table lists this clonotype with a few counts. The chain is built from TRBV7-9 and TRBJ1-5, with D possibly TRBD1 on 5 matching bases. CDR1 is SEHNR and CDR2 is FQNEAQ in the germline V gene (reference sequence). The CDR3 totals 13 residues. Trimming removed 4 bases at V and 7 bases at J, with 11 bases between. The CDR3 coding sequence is TGTGCCAGCAGCTCCCGGACACGACAGCCCCAGCATTTT. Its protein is CASSSRTRQPQHF.